This T cell receptor beta chain is drawn from a study of shared clonotypes between healthy human individuals (TCRdb year 2020). For context, the study as a whole: The cohort comprised two women and a few men aged 18 to 49 years. Leukapheresis yielded between about 0.85 and 9.5 billion PBMCs per donor. Libraries were prepared and TCR repertoires were sequenced by different laboratories using diverse techniques, in order to increase sequencing depth and limit assay-specific biases. Per donor, three plates each were used for CD4 naive and CD4 memory, two for CD8 naive, and one for CD8 memory. Blood TCR repertoires of a handful of healthy adults were deeply sequenced to estimate repertoire size and the extent of clonotype sharing between individuals.

Results and caveats for the whole study, not just this receptor: Higher generation probabilities were observed for clonotypes shared by all four sorted-subset donors than for non-shared clonotypes. Based on pairwise subsampling, the degree of clonotype sharing among donors was expected to be affected by sequencing depth. The genetic and exposure-history diversity represented was limited by the small number of donors. Sampling was limited to blood, and TCR repertoires in tissue likely differ from TCR repertoires in blood. Naive subsets generally had larger estimated clonotype richness than memory subsets did. Approximately 4.8% of naive CD4, 3.5% of naive CD8, about 2.5% of memory CD4, and 0.4% of memory CD8 clonotypes were shared across a few donors. Incomplete sequencing was indicated by rarefaction of sorted-subset datasets, despite the large sequencing depth.

A word on this clone: Its antigen is unknown. One base away there is no much larger clone; base qualities are not given.

Using the deep immunoSEQ assay, TCR CDR3 regions were amplified from genomic DNA by multiplex PCR. Genomic DNA extracted from each cell subset was distributed evenly over all wells of several immunoSEQ 96-well plates, and each plate served as one replicate. For sorted subsets, around 0.2 ug of genomic DNA, equivalent to around 29,000 T cell genomes, went into each replicate PCR. Purified libraries were measured with a Qubit 3.0 fluorometer, size-checked on a Bioanalyzer 2100, and measured again with the KAPA Library Quantification kit. Each immunoSEQ 96-well plate was sequenced on its own single-read 150-cycle Illumina NextSeq 550 flow cell. The source study handled its data this way. The immunoSEQ output contained only junctional sequences without quality scores, so filtering could not match that applied to full-length reads. Sequences were annotated with PyIR, a Python wrapper for IgBLAST v1.9, using IMGT germline references to assign V/J genes and CDR3. Reads were removed for weak V/J assignments (E-value above 1e-6), missing CDR3, stop codons, out-of-frame junctions, or ambiguous translated residues. V3J clonotypes were defined by identical inferred V gene, J gene, and CDR3 amino acid sequence. The percentage overlap between two repertoires was calculated by dividing the number of shared unique clonotypes by the size of the smaller repertoire. Richness of each repertoire was evaluated using RTK rarefaction, the Chao1 estimator, and Recon v2.1 estimates of unobserved clonotypes. Generation probabilities for all TCRbeta clonotypes obtained by the gDNA method from a handful of donors were computed using OLGA. As stored in TCRdb, this immuneACCESS dataset retains in-frame rearrangements with V and J assigned. A fraction of the clones does not appear; measured against another copy, unresolved V genes explain less than half of the discrepancy, and the remainder lacks a known reason. That table supplies the V and J calls and clone size; D and trimming were determined from the DNA. The sample data list roughly 2,000,000 clones, and approximately 95% of these were observed just once. 1% to 1.5% of the sample is in the top ten clones.

For CDR1 and CDR2, the germline V gene lists LGHNA and YSLEER. The CDR3 runs 13 residues from the cysteine to the phenylalanine. Only the CDR3 DNA is retained, 39 bases long and in frame from the first base. V is reduced by 4 bases and J by 4 bases, leaving a spacing of 11 bases between them. CD8 naive samples consisted of CD45RO-negative cells that were positively selected for CCR7, yielding a CD45RA+CCR7+ population without TemRA cells. Healthy HIV-negative adults with no recently reported acute infections or vaccinations were included as donors. Every donor was a Caucasian adult living in Nashville, Tennessee, USA. Blood was obtained by leukapheresis, after which PBMCs were separated by Ficoll-Histopaque density gradient centrifugation and cryopreserved in liquid nitrogen vapor phase. Analytical flow cytometry was used to check the purity and quantity of each magnetically sorted T cell population. Genomic DNA was isolated from each sorted fraction and quantified by UV absorbance on a Nanodrop 2000c.

The clonotype originates from a man aged 18 to 30 in good health. Input material: naive CD8+ T cells sorted from blood. The cell subset or site tag for this specimen amounts to: CD45RA+CCR7+. This chain joins TRBV4-3 to TRBJ2-7; perhaps TRBD2 is the D gene, with 6 bases matching. The DNA is TGCGCCAGCAGCCCCCATGCGGGGTACGAGCAGTACTTC. Translation gives CASSPHAGYEQYF.